This T cell receptor (beta chain) stems from a study of shared clonotypes between healthy human individuals. General study findings and limits: In contrast to clonotypes shared by all four donors, non-shared clonotypes had lower generation probabilities. Sampling was confined to blood; repertoires within tissues likely differ. Rarefaction demonstrated incomplete sorted-subset sequencing despite large depth.

Sorted-subset replicate PCRs used 150 to 250 ng of genomic DNA. This amount corresponded to 33,000 or so T cell genomes. The table came from immunoSEQ multiplex PCR; TCRdb's copy has only in-frame clones and leaves some out. The sample has about 2.1 million clones; 93% are singletons. This CDR3 region has 12 residues. Trimming pared 5 bases from V and 6 bases from J, leaving 10 bases between. Germline loops: CDR1 KGHSY, CDR2 FQNENV. The naive CD8 subset, CD45RO-negative cells positively selected for CCR7, excluded terminally differentiated effector memory CD45RA+ cells. This clone was counted a few times. Its antigen remains unknown.

The clonotype comes from a man aged 18-30 years in good health. Some clones in this sample may be carry-over from other donors' samples. The sequencing input was naive CD8+ T cells from PBMCs. The chain links TRBV16 to TRBJ1-1; D may be TRBD1 (5 bases). The DNA of the CDR3 is TGTGCCAGCAGCTCGGAAGGGGCTGAAGCTTTCTTT. Encoded protein: CASSSEGAEAFF.